This entry describes one TCR beta chain. This sample was included in a study of OX40 agonist ivuxolimab in advanced cancers. Whole-study context: The group had a mean age of about 64 years, ranged from 23 to 79, and was 75% to 85% male. Prior therapy, whether anti-PD-1, anti-PD-L1 or anti-CTLA-4, was allowed, and 40% had some.

V was cut by 4 bases and J by 4 bases, with 15 bases left in between. The CDR3 totals 15 residues. Germline V gene data show CDR1 as SGHKS and CDR2 as YYEKEE (reference sequence). Data came from immunoSEQ multiplex PCR; TCRdb stores just in-frame clones and leaves some out. The data show around 40,000 clones, 70% to 85% seen once. V usage is TRBV5-5 and J usage is TRBJ1-3; D may be TRBD1 (5 bases). The sequence came from an adult with an advanced solid tumor such as melanoma, head and neck, liver or kidney cancer. The specimen was CD4+ or CD8+ T cells sorted from blood, collected in a trial of the OX40 agonist ivuxolimab. The chain's CDR3 is CASSTGRGRGNTIYF. The CDR3 nucleotides read TGTGCCAGCAGCACCGGACGGGGCCGGGGAAACACCATATATTTT.